The 9 T cell receptor delta chains in this list originate from one sample, sequenced in a study of gammadelta T cells in human blood. TCRdb fed the RT-PCR reads to CATT. Here the sample spans some 400 delta-chain clones, about 8.5% being singletons. Sample: non-Vgamma9Vdelta2 gamma-delta T cells from adult blood. The receptor source for this set is a human donor.

This clone has more than one count but fewer than ten. A single base is all that separates this from a far larger clone, so a read error is likely. Other DNA sequences in the same sample also yield this CDR3. The chain links TRDV1 to TRDJ1; D is unresolved. Trimming stripped 6 bases from V and 0 bases from J, with 26 bases between. This CDR3 region has 19 residues. Germline V gene lookup returns CDR1 TSWWSYY and CDR2 QGS. The CDR3 protein is CALGHTTSRDNQYTDKLIF. The CDR3, as DNA: TGTGCTCTTGGTCACACGACCTCCCGGGACAACCAATACACCGATAAACTCATCTTT.

Sample share makes this clone large. The chain combines TRDV1 with TRDJ1; the D gene is possibly TRDD3 (10 bases). Looked up from germline, CDR1 is TSWWSYY and CDR2 is QGS. The CDR3 contains 23 residues. V lost 0 bases and J 1 base, leaving 33 bases between the germline ends. CDR3 coding DNA: TGTGCTCTTGGGGAACTGGATATGGCCTTCCTACAAACTGGGGGATTAAGCACCGATAAACTCATCTTT. It translates to CALGELDMAFLQTGGLSTDKLIF.

Note on this clone: The TCRdb protein comes from a much larger clone and disagrees with this DNA's translation at residue 4, likely due to a read error; the protein given here is derived from the DNA. The chain recombines TRDV2 with TRDJ1; 12 bases align to TRDD3. This CDR3 has 16 residues. Germline V gives CDR1 GEAIGNYY, CDR2 EKD. The CDR3 protein is CACNTFSTGGYYELIF. CDR3 DNA sequence: TGTGCCTGTAACACTTTTAGTACTGGGGGATACTACGAACTCATCTTT.

In the case of this clone: TCRdb shows a much larger clone's protein in place of this DNA's translation, and the two differ at residue 12, likely through a read error; the protein shown is translated from the DNA. The chain joins TRDV1 to TRDJ1; 8 nucleotides match TRDD2. The germline V gene has CDR1 TSWWSYY and CDR2 QGS. CDR3 length: 17 residues. Unmatched junction bases numbered 9, after V lost 0 bases and J lost 3 bases. The DNA for the CDR3 is TGTGCTCTTGGGGAACTAACCTTCCTATGTCACGCCGATAAACTCATCTTT. Protein product: CALGELTFLCHADKLIF.

In this sample, this clone is large. The chain uses TRDV1 and TRDJ1, with no clear D. The CDR3 is 17 residues long. Trimming stripped 1 base from V and 7 bases from J, with 22 bases between. The germline V gene encodes CDR1 TSWWSYY and CDR2 QGS. CDR3 in amino acids: CALGERVLPRWVGKLIF. The CDR3 DNA is TGTGCTCTTGGGGAACGGGTCCTCCCTCGGTGGGTCGGTAAACTCATCTTT.

This clone was observed a handful of times. The protein held in TCRdb is that of a much larger clone and does not match this DNA's translation at residue 16, likely because of a read error; the protein shown is translated from the DNA. The gene calls are TRDV1 and TRDJ1; 8 bases fit TRDD3. Germline V gives CDR1 TSWWSYY, CDR2 QGS. CDR3 length equals 20 residues. CDR3 protein: CALGEFYAPRGYTYTNKLIF. CDR3 nucleotides: TGTGCTCTTGGGGAATTCTACGCTCCTAGGGGATACACGTACACCAATAAACTCATCTTT.

On this clone: The protein that TCRdb holds for this DNA derives from a much larger clone and differs from the translated DNA at residue 22, which likely indicates a read error; the protein shown here is translated from the DNA. The chain recombines TRDV1 with TRDJ1, with TRDD3 matching over 9 bases. Germline CDR1 and CDR2: TSWWSYY and QGS. This CDR3 comprises 24 residues. The CDR3 is CALGKRDRILLSLLGDSGAYKPIF. The CDR3 DNA is TGTGCTCTTGGGAAACGGGATCGGATCCTACTATCTCTTCTGGGGGATTCTGGTGCCTATAAACCCATCTTT.

As concerns this clone: TCRdb has a much larger clone's protein, which differs at residue 3 from the translation of this DNA, likely because of a read error; what is shown is the protein translated from the DNA. This chain joins TRDV3 and TRDJ3; D is possibly TRDD2 (6 bases). Germline loops: CDR1 TVYSNPD, CDR2 GDNSRS (reference sequence). The length of the CDR3 is 18 residues. Trimming pared 4 bases from V and 2 bases from J, leaving 21 bases between. The chain's CDR3 is CASILGLPHTWDTRQMFF. CDR3 nucleotides: TGTGCCTCGATATTAGGCCTTCCCCATACCTGGGACACCCGACAGATGTTTTTC.

No V gene was called, and the J gene is TRDJ1; the DNA was not used to check the table's D call, TRDD3. This CDR3 is built from 11 residues. The CDR3, as DNA: TGTGCTGGGGGATACACCGATAAACTCATCTTT. Translation gives CAGGYTDKLIF.